The present TCR beta chain was sequenced within a study of blood T cells in healthy people across ages. Study information: Template switching picked up about one barcoded beta molecule for each two T cells.

Study-wide results and limits: Both higher diversity and more naive CD4+ cells marked long-lived donors when set against aged donors.

Losses at the gene ends were 5 bases for V and 5 bases for J; bases not matched to a gene: 15. The CDR3 runs to 18 residues. The germline V gene encodes CDR1 SEHNR and CDR2 FQNEAQ (reference sequence). Concerning this clonotype itself: Its antigen is as yet unknown.

Next came a second PCR, run for about 6 to 11 cycles, which used a sample-barcoded 5' primer along with a J-beta primer mix. Sequencing of every sample gave 2.5 million or more CDR3-containing paired-end reads. TCRdb reanalysed the 5' RACE reads using MiXCR and keeps one entry per CDR3 protein. There are 1.5 million to 2 million distinct CDR3 sequences in the sample; roughly 32% occur only once, and approximately 11% lies in the top ten. The authors extracted at least 5.5 micrograms of total RNA per sample. The V call is TRBV7-9, the J call TRBJ2-3; 11 nucleotides agree with TRBD1. The source of this sequence is a woman aged 25 to 39 in good health. Material: blood. DNA for the CDR3: TGTGCCAGCAGCCCTAACTTTAAACCGGGACAGGGGGGAGATACGCAGTATTTT. Protein sequence: CASSPNFKPGQGGDTQYF.